This TCR beta chain was identified during a study of blood T cells in healthy people across ages. V gave up 6 bases and J gave up 12 bases; unmatched junction bases: 6. The germline CDR1 and CDR2 sequences are KGHSH and LQKENI. CDR3 length: 13 residues. General observations from the study: Naive T cell percentage strongly correlated with TCR beta diversity. Per-million-T-cell TCR beta diversity fell roughly linearly with age.

With a J-beta primer mix and a sample-barcoded 5' primer, a second PCR ran roughly 6 to 12 cycles. TCRdb re-derived calls from the 5' RACE reads in MiXCR, one entry per CDR3 protein. The repertoire holds fewer than 900,000 distinct CDR3 sequences, with around 45% as singletons. With respect to this clonotype: Its antigen is not known.

Sequenced material: blood. The chain employs TRBV18 and TRBJ2-1, with 12 nucleotides matching TRBD2. The clonotype was recovered from a woman aged 60-75 years in good health. Written as DNA, the CDR3 is TGTGCCAGCTCCCCGGGACTAGCGGGCTTGCAGTTCTTC. Protein product: CASSPGLAGLQFF.